Here is one T cell receptor (beta chain) with its context. Its specificity is not known. The study ran its PCR with 60 Vbeta and 13 Jbeta primers. Sequenced by immunoSEQ multiplex PCR; TCRdb stores in-frame clones only, minus some. The data contain some 100,000 clones, 81% of them seen just once; the ten biggest clones take up approximately 1.1%. This record belongs to a study of cytomegalovirus exposure and HLA in healthy donors. Study-level results: Investigators reported under 200 TCR beta chains as tied to cytomegalovirus. Later analysis suggested most CMV-associated TCR beta chains were HLA-restricted.

Losses at the gene ends were 9 bases for V and 13 bases for J; bases not matched to a gene: 9. This CDR3 has 11 residues. From germline, CDR1 is MNHEY and CDR2 SMNVEV (reference sequence). The origin of this receptor is a girl aged 2-9 years in good health and CMV-seropositive. Sequences were obtained from PBMCs. The chain is built from TRBV27 and TRBJ2-1; 7 bases are a match to TRBD2. The CDR3 region is CASWGGMGQFF. CDR3 bases: TGTGCCAGTTGGGGGGGGATGGGTCAGTTCTTC.